This T cell receptor beta chain was sequenced during a study of early T cells in non-severe SARS-CoV-2 infection. For the study at large: Alpha and beta chains were unpaired, from unsorted whole-blood bulk RNA. General observations from the study: Private and CD4 specificities were missed by VDJdb matching, skewed to anti-spike CD8.

The V and J ends lost 3 bases and 8 bases, in that order; junction bases with no gene match: 10. This CDR3 is built from 15 residues. Germline values: CDR1 SEHNR, CDR2 FQNEAQ (reference sequence). This clonotype was counted ten times or more. Its antigen is unidentified. Attachment of unique molecular identifiers was made to individual cDNA molecules. TCRdb independently ran MiXCR on the 5' RACE reads; one entry per CDR3 protein. This table holds tens of thousands of distinct CDR3 sequences, roughly a tenth found once. Sequencing was carried out using whole blood. The gene calls are TRBV7-9 and TRBJ1-2; 9 bases match TRBD1. The origin of this receptor is an adult who was a healthcare worker with PCR-confirmed SARS-CoV-2 infection or an uninfected control (not recorded which). The CDR3 DNA follows: TGTGCCAGCAGCTTGCAGACAGGGGGACCCCCGGGCTACACCTTC. Translated: CASSLQTGGPPGYTF.